This T cell receptor beta chain was recorded in a study of T cells expressing NK-cell markers. At the level of the study: The authors sequenced eight donors, of whom seven were HCMV-seropositive and one was seronegative. Study-wide points: The leading position in the CD3+CD56-NKG2C+ fraction of four donors also went to these clonotypes.

Beta-chain TCR cDNA was generated via 5'RACE template switching with UMIs. TCRdb reprocessed the 5' RACE reads, with one entry per CDR3 protein and no DNA. The sample totals some 440,000 distinct CDR3 sequences. A word on this clonotype: No antigen is known for it.

The CDR3 sequence is 14 residues long. The clonotype was recovered from a woman between 45 and 60 years old in good health. The sequenced sample was blood T cells: a sorted CD56 or NKG2C T cell subset, CD4+ or CD8+ T cells, or bulk PBMC T cells (not recorded which). The genes are TRBV12-3 or TRBV12-4 and TRBJ1-2; without DNA, the TCRdb call of TRBD1 cannot be checked. The CDR3 sequence: CASRRQGSDYGYTF.